These T cell receptor beta chains were read from a single sample in a study of cytomegalovirus exposure and HLA in healthy donors. Sequenced by immunoSEQ multiplex PCR; TCRdb stores in-frame clones only, minus some. The sample holds under 200,000 clones, 85% to 90% seen once. Sequencing used PBMCs. These receptors were obtained from a woman between 18 and 29 years old in good health and CMV-seropositive. Each CDR3 is given with its conserved first and last residue. The order of the fields is CDR3 protein, CDR3 DNA, J gene, V gene, clone size, D gene. A D gene is named only where the DNA matches it firmly. Clone size is stated in some rows and not others, as once, few, many or a class when expanded.

CDR3aa: CASSPRQGGGNTIYF
CDR3nt: TGTGCCAGCAGTCCTCGACAGGGAGGCGGAAACACCATATATTTT
j_gene: TRBJ1-3
v_gene: TRBV27
abundance: once
d_gene: TRBD1

CDR3aa: CASRSGISRYEQYF
CDR3nt: TGTGCCAGCCGTAGCGGGATCTCACGGTACGAGCAGTACTTC
j_gene: TRBJ2-7
v_gene: TRBV18
abundance: NA
d_gene: TRBD2

CDR3aa: CAISTDRVNQPQHF
CDR3nt: TGTGCCATCAGTACGGACAGAGTAAATCAGCCCCAGCATTTT
j_gene: TRBJ1-5
v_gene: TRBV10-3
abundance: few
d_gene: NA

CDR3aa: CASSQDGGSYNEQFF
CDR3nt: TGCGCCAGCAGCCAAGATGGTGGCAGCTACAATGAGCAGTTCTTC
j_gene: TRBJ2-1
v_gene: TRBV4-1
abundance: NA
d_gene: NA

CDR3aa: CASSRSGTPPGETQYF
CDR3nt: TGTGCCAGTAGTAGATCGGGGACACCCCCGGGAGAGACCCAGTACTTC
j_gene: TRBJ2-5
v_gene: TRBV19
abundance: few
d_gene: NA

CDR3aa: CASSLARSYYNEQFF
CDR3nt: TGTGCCAGCAGCTTAGCGAGGTCCTATTACAATGAGCAGTTCTTC
j_gene: TRBJ2-1
v_gene: TRBV7-2
abundance: NA
d_gene: NA

CDR3aa: CASSSDYGYTF
CDR3nt: TGCGCCAGCAGCTCGGACTATGGCTACACCTTC
j_gene: TRBJ1-2
v_gene: TRBV5-1
abundance: NA
d_gene: NA

CDR3aa: CASRHGDIAYNEQFF
CDR3nt: TGTGCCAGCAGACACGGGGACATAGCCTACAATGAGCAGTTCTTC
j_gene: TRBJ2-1
v_gene: TRBV27
abundance: NA
d_gene: NA

CDR3aa: CATSRANSNTEAFF
CDR3nt: TGTGCCACCAGCAGAGCGAACAGTAACACTGAAGCTTTCTTT
j_gene: TRBJ1-1
v_gene: TRBV15
abundance: NA
d_gene: NA

CDR3aa: CASSQDERSGAYNEQFF
CDR3nt: TGCGCCAGCAGCCAAGATGAGCGTAGCGGTGCCTACAATGAGCAGTTCTTC
j_gene: TRBJ2-1
v_gene: TRBV4-3
abundance: NA
d_gene: NA

CDR3aa: CSYRRLAGVTSEQFF
CDR3nt: TGCAGCTATAGACGTTTAGCGGGAGTGACGAGTGAGCAGTTCTTC
j_gene: TRBJ2-1
v_gene: TRBV29-1
abundance: NA
d_gene: TRBD2

CDR3aa: CAISESRDTDTQYF
CDR3nt: TGTGCCATCAGTGAGTCGCGGGACACAGATACGCAGTATTTT
j_gene: TRBJ2-3
v_gene: TRBV10-3
abundance: NA
d_gene: NA

CDR3aa: CASSEHSTLTDTQYF
CDR3nt: TGTGCCAGCAGCGAACACAGCACCCTCACAGATACGCAGTATTTT
j_gene: TRBJ2-3
v_gene: TRBV6-5
abundance: NA
d_gene: NA

CDR3aa: CASSSGGRTELFF
CDR3nt: TGTGCCAGCAGCAGCGGCGGGAGAACGGAGCTGTTTTTT
j_gene: TRBJ2-2
v_gene: TRBV9
abundance: NA
d_gene: TRBD2

CDR3aa: CASSPDRGLGGSNQPQHF
CDR3nt: TGTGCCAGTAGTCCCGACCGGGGTTTGGGGGGTTCTAATCAGCCCCAGCATTTT
j_gene: TRBJ1-5
v_gene: TRBV19
abundance: NA
d_gene: NA

CDR3aa: CASRRQGGTEAFF
CDR3nt: TGTGCCAGCAGACGACAGGGCGGGACTGAAGCTTTCTTT
j_gene: TRBJ1-1
v_gene: TRBV6-5
abundance: NA
d_gene: TRBD1

CDR3aa: CASNQGGAAQETQYF
CDR3nt: TGTGCCAGCAATCAGGGAGGGGCGGCCCAAGAGACCCAGTACTTC
j_gene: TRBJ2-5
v_gene: TRBV2
abundance: NA
d_gene: TRBD2

CDR3aa: CASSSGIYNEQFF
CDR3nt: TGTGCCAGCAGCTCGGGAATTTACAATGAGCAGTTCTTC
j_gene: TRBJ2-1
v_gene: TRBV7-2
abundance: NA
d_gene: NA

CDR3aa: CASSPGQGGVYEKLFF
CDR3nt: TGTGCCAGCAGCCCGGGACAGGGAGGGGTATATGAAAAACTGTTTTTT
j_gene: TRBJ1-4
v_gene: TRBV7-9
abundance: NA
d_gene: TRBD1

CDR3aa: CASSLRLAGAGFGTDTQYF
CDR3nt: TGTGCCAGCAGCTTAAGACTAGCGGGAGCGGGATTCGGCACAGATACGCAGTATTTT
j_gene: TRBJ2-3
v_gene: TRBV11-2
abundance: NA
d_gene: TRBD2

CDR3aa: CAIRALAGGYNEQFF
CDR3nt: TGTGCCATCAGGGCTTTAGCGGGGGGATACAATGAGCAGTTCTTC
j_gene: TRBJ2-1
v_gene: TRBV10-3
abundance: NA
d_gene: TRBD2

CDR3aa: CASSQQPTSMGEQYF
CDR3nt: TGCGCCAGCAGCCAGCAACCTACTAGTATGGGCGAGCAGTACTTC
j_gene: TRBJ2-7
v_gene: TRBV4-3
abundance: NA
d_gene: NA

CDR3aa: CASSSLSGSSDTQYF
CDR3nt: TGTGCCAGCAGTTCACTTAGCGGGAGCTCGGATACGCAGTATTTT
j_gene: TRBJ2-3
v_gene: TRBV28
abundance: NA
d_gene: TRBD2

CDR3aa: CAWSVFRNTIYF
CDR3nt: TGTGCCTGGAGTGTATTTAGAAACACCATATATTTT
j_gene: TRBJ1-3
v_gene: TRBV30
abundance: NA
d_gene: NA

CDR3aa: CASSRQNTEAFF
CDR3nt: TGTGCCAGCAGTAGACAGAACACTGAAGCTTTCTTT
j_gene: TRBJ1-1
v_gene: TRBV6-5
abundance: NA
d_gene: NA

CDR3aa: CAIRTAGGEDTQYF
CDR3nt: TGTGCCATTAGGACGGCGGGAGGTGAAGATACGCAGTATTTT
j_gene: TRBJ2-3
v_gene: TRBV10-3
abundance: once
d_gene: TRBD2

CDR3aa: CASSKILAGPPYEQYF
CDR3nt: TGTGCCAGCAGCAAAATACTGGCGGGACCTCCCTACGAGCAGTACTTC
j_gene: TRBJ2-7
v_gene: TRBV21-1
abundance: NA
d_gene: NA

CDR3aa: CAWSVLLHNEQFF
CDR3nt: TGTGCCTGGAGTGTATTACTCCACAATGAGCAGTTCTTC
j_gene: TRBJ2-1
v_gene: TRBV30
abundance: NA
d_gene: NA

CDR3aa: CASSPRVSSYEQYF
CDR3nt: TGTGCCAGCAGCCCAAGAGTTAGCTCCTACGAGCAGTACTTC
j_gene: TRBJ2-7
v_gene: TRBV11-2
abundance: NA
d_gene: NA

CDR3aa: CASSLSIYQPQHF
CDR3nt: TGTGCCAGCAGTTTGAGCATATATCAGCCCCAGCATTTT
j_gene: TRBJ1-5
v_gene: TRBV27
abundance: NA
d_gene: NA

CDR3aa: CASSLYTDTQYF
CDR3nt: TGTGCCAGCTCACTATACACAGATACGCAGTATTTT
j_gene: TRBJ2-3
v_gene: TRBV18
abundance: NA
d_gene: NA

CDR3aa: CASSSGTSGYEQYF
CDR3nt: TGTGCCAGCAGTTCAGGGACTAGCGGCTACGAGCAGTACTTC
j_gene: TRBJ2-7
v_gene: TRBV27
abundance: NA
d_gene: TRBD2

CDR3aa: CASGIGTTYTEAFF
CDR3nt: TGTGCCAGCGGAATCGGGACAACTTACACTGAAGCTTTCTTT
j_gene: TRBJ1-1
v_gene: TRBV21-1
abundance: once
d_gene: NA

CDR3aa: CASSSGQLHEKLFF
CDR3nt: TGTGCCAGCAGCTCGGGACAGCTGCATGAAAAACTGTTTTTT
j_gene: TRBJ1-4
v_gene: TRBV5-4
abundance: NA
d_gene: TRBD1

CDR3aa: CASRGDRANEKLFF
CDR3nt: TGCGCCAGCAGGGGGGACAGGGCCAATGAAAAACTGTTTTTT
j_gene: TRBJ1-4
v_gene: TRBV10-2
abundance: NA
d_gene: TRBD1

CDR3aa: CASSGGSPGEVDEQFF
CDR3nt: TGCGCCAGCAGCGGAGGCTCACCGGGAGAGGTTGATGAGCAGTTCTTC
j_gene: TRBJ2-1
v_gene: TRBV5-1
abundance: NA
d_gene: NA

CDR3aa: CSVEDRGFQGLAGGQTDTQYF
CDR3nt: TGCAGCGTTGAAGATCGGGGCTTCCAGGGACTAGCGGGAGGGCAAACAGATACGCAGTATTTT
j_gene: TRBJ2-3
v_gene: TRBV29-1
abundance: NA
d_gene: TRBD2

CDR3aa: CASSILAGLADNTDTQYF
CDR3nt: TGTGCCAGTAGTATCCTGGCGGGGCTAGCGGACAACACAGATACGCAGTATTTT
j_gene: TRBJ2-3
v_gene: TRBV19
abundance: NA
d_gene: TRBD2

CDR3aa: CASSGQSWDTQYF
CDR3nt: TGTGCTAGTAGTGGGCAGAGTTGGGATACGCAGTATTTT
j_gene: TRBJ2-3
v_gene: TRBV12-5
abundance: NA
d_gene: NA

CDR3aa: CASSLGASFKNEQFF
CDR3nt: TGTGCCAGCAGCTTGGGGGCAAGCTTTAAAAATGAGCAGTTCTTC
j_gene: TRBJ2-1
v_gene: TRBV11-3
abundance: few
d_gene: NA

CDR3aa: CAISEDRGGEQYF
CDR3nt: TGTGCCATCAGTGAGGACAGGGGAGGCGAGCAGTACTTC
j_gene: TRBJ2-7
v_gene: TRBV10-3
abundance: NA
d_gene: TRBD1

CDR3aa: CASSLAGGSRAGELFF
CDR3nt: TGCGCCAGCAGCTTGGCTGGCGGGAGTAGGGCCGGGGAGCTGTTTTTT
j_gene: TRBJ2-2
v_gene: TRBV5-1
abundance: NA
d_gene: TRBD2

CDR3aa: CASSLGGRRNYGYTF
CDR3nt: TGCGCCAGCAGCTTGGGAGGAAGGAGGAACTATGGCTACACCTTC
j_gene: TRBJ1-2
v_gene: TRBV5-1
abundance: NA
d_gene: NA

CDR3aa: CASSEGGWNEKLFF
CDR3nt: TGTGCCAGCAGTGAGGGGGGTTGGAATGAAAAACTGTTTTTT
j_gene: TRBJ1-4
v_gene: TRBV2
abundance: NA
d_gene: NA

CDR3aa: CACPRLAGVSYEQYF
CDR3nt: TGTGCCTGTCCTCGACTAGCGGGAGTCTCCTACGAGCAGTACTTC
j_gene: TRBJ2-7
v_gene: TRBV30
abundance: NA
d_gene: TRBD2

CDR3aa: CASSLGQNTGELFF
CDR3nt: TGCGCCAGCAGCTTGGGGCAGAACACCGGGGAGCTGTTTTTT
j_gene: TRBJ2-2
v_gene: TRBV5-1
abundance: few
d_gene: NA

CDR3aa: CASSTDSYGYTF
CDR3nt: TGTGCCAGCAGTACGGACAGTTATGGCTACACCTTC
j_gene: TRBJ1-2
v_gene: TRBV6-5
abundance: NA
d_gene: NA

CDR3aa: CASSYRLESQRDTQYF
CDR3nt: TGTGCCAGCAGCTACAGACTAGAGAGTCAGAGAGATACGCAGTATTTT
j_gene: TRBJ2-3
v_gene: TRBV5-6
abundance: NA
d_gene: NA